These T cell receptor beta chains were read from a single sample in a study of cytomegalovirus exposure and HLA in healthy donors. Sequenced by immunoSEQ multiplex PCR; TCRdb stores in-frame clones only, minus some. The sample includes 100,000 to 150,000 clones, 55% to 75% of them seen just once. The sequenced sample was PBMCs. These receptors were taken from a man aged 25 to 40 in good health and CMV-seropositive. Each CDR3 is given with its conserved first and last residue. A D gene is named only where the DNA matches it firmly. Only part of the rows carry a size: once, few, many, or a class if the clone is expanded.

D,J,size,V,CDR3,DNA
TRBD2,TRBJ2-2,-,TRBV5-1,CASSLGLAGGYAGELFF,TGCGCCAGCAGCTTGGGTCTAGCGGGAGGTTACGCCGGGGAGCTGTTTTTT
-,TRBJ1-2,once,TRBV5-1,CASSLLTDPFHGYTF,TGCGCCAGCAGCTTGTTGACAGATCCCTTTCATGGCTACACCTTC
-,TRBJ1-6,-,TRBV5-6,CASSLGSRGYNSPLHF,TGTGCCAGCAGCTTGGGGTCCAGGGGCTATAATTCACCCCTCCACTTT
TRBD1,TRBJ1-2,-,TRBV7-9,CASSLSTGGTGGYTF,TGTGCCAGCAGCTTATCGACAGGGGGCACGGGTGGCTACACCTTC
-,TRBJ2-7,-,TRBV10-2,CASSDPIASEYEQYF,TGCGCCAGCAGTGACCCGATAGCGTCGGAGTACGAGCAGTACTTC
TRBD1,TRBJ2-7,-,TRBV6-5,CASGRTGQGREQYF,TGTGCCAGCGGCCGGACAGGGCAGGGGAGGGAGCAGTACTTC
-,TRBJ1-5,-,TRBV6-1,CASSEDRSLNQPQHF,TGTGCCAGCAGTGAAGACAGGAGCCTCAATCAGCCTCAGCATTTT
TRBD1,TRBJ2-3,-,TRBV2,CASSGTGGSSTDTQYF,TGTGCCAGCAGCGGAACAGGGGGTTCGAGCACAGATACGCAGTATTTT
TRBD2,TRBJ2-5,few,TRBV27,CASSLLDLTSGNQETQYF,TGTGCCAGCAGTTTACTCGATCTCACTAGCGGGAATCAAGAGACCCAGTACTTC
TRBD2,TRBJ2-1,-,TRBV14,CASTQPSEREKTYNEQFF,TGTGCCAGCACCCAACCGTCGGAGCGGGAGAAGACCTACAATGAGCAGTTCTTC
TRBD1,TRBJ1-1,-,TRBV10-1,CASRGQGSTEAFF,TGCGCCAGCAGAGGACAGGGGAGCACTGAAGCTTTCTTT
-,TRBJ2-7,-,TRBV18,CASSPGTLDEQYF,TGTGCCAGCTCACCAGGGACTTTAGACGAGCAGTACTTC
-,TRBJ2-1,-,TRBV5-5,CASSLAPNNEQFF,TGTGCCAGCAGCTTGGCCCCAAACAATGAGCAGTTCTTC
TRBD2,TRBJ2-3,-,TRBV19,CASRISSGRVTDTQYF,TGTGCCAGTAGGATATCGAGCGGGAGAGTGACAGATACGCAGTATTTT
-,TRBJ1-2,few,TRBV9,CASSVVGGYGYTF,TGTGCCAGCAGCGTAGTAGGCGGCTATGGCTACACCTTC
-,TRBJ1-1,-,TRBV29-1,CSPLRRLNTEAFF,TGCAGCCCCCTGAGGCGATTGAACACTGAAGCTTTCTTT
-,TRBJ2-1,-,TRBV19,CATRLDFYNEQFF,TGTGCTACGAGACTAGACTTCTACAATGAGCAGTTCTTC